The present T cell receptor (beta chain) was sequenced within a study of technical replicates of blood from several donors. Trimming took off 0 bases at V and 3 bases at J, with 11 bases between the two ends. Germline values: CDR1 GTSNPN, CDR2 SVGIG (reference sequence). This CDR3 contains 14 residues. Clones were read by immunoSEQ multiplex PCR, and TCRdb kept only the in-frame ones, dropping some. The sample yields about 95,000 clones, approximately 96% seen once. The chain uses TRBV30 and TRBJ1-1, with D uncertain. This TCR came from a human donor in good health. The sequencing input was T cells isolated from PBMCs. Written as DNA, the CDR3 is TGTGCCTGGAGTGTCATCAGTAAGTACACTGAAGCTTTCTTT. This translates into CAWSVISKYTEAFF.